This TCR beta chain stems from a study of CD8 T cells in ankylosing spondylitis. Construction of TCR beta libraries was performed using quantitative 5'-RACE with molecular barcodes. TCRdb re-analysed the 5' RACE reads in MiXCR, keeping a single row per CDR3 protein. This sample has under 450,000 distinct CDR3 sequences, with 20% to 25% found just once. Study-level results: CD8+ by phenotype, disease-linked clones were relatively rare in peripheral blood. Clones linked to disease were reported to show significant enrichment in matched ankylosing spondylitis synovial fluid. Characteristic, it appeared, of ankylosing spondylitis blood was a TCR beta motif of eight highly homologous variants.

Comments on this clonotype: What it recognizes is unknown.

This sequence originates from a male donor with ankylosing spondylitis or in good health (not recorded which). The sample was blood, either unsorted or a sorted T cell fraction (not recorded which).

DNA for the CDR3: TGTGCCAGCAGACCCCAACTAGTAATGGAAGAGACCCAGTACTTC. It translates to CASRPQLVMEETQYF. The chain combines TRBV28 with TRBJ2-5; weak D call: TRBD2 (5 bases). This CDR3 contains 15 residues. Germline CDR1 MDHEN, CDR2 SYDVKM. The ends were cut back, 6 bases at V and 3 bases at J, with 17 bases in the middle.